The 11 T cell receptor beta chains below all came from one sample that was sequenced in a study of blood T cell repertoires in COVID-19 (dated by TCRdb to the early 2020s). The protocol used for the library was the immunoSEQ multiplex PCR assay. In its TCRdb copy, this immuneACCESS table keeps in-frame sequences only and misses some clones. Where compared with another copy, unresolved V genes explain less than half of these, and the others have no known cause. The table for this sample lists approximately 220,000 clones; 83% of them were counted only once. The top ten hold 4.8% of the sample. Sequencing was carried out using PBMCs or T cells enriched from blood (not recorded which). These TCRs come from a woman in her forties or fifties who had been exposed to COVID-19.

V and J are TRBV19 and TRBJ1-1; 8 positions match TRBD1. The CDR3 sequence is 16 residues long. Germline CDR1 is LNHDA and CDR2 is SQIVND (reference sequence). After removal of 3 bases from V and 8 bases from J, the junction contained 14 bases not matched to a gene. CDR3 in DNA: TGTGCCAGTAGTATTTCGAAGGACAGGGCCTCGTCGGAAGCTTTCTTT. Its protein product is CASSISKDRASSEAFF.

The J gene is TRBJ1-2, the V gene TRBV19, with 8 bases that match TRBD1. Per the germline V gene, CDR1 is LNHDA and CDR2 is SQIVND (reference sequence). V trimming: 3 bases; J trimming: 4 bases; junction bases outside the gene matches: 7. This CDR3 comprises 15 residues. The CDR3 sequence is CASSITAGGGYGYTF. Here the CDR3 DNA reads TGTGCCAGTAGTATCACGGCAGGGGGCGGCTATGGCTACACCTTC.

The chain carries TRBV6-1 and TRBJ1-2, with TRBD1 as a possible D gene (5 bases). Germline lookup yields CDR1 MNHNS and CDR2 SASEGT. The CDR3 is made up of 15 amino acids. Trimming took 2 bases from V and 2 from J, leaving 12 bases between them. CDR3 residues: CASSERNRINYGYTF. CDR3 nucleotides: TGTGCCAGCAGTGAAAGGAACAGGATAAACTATGGCTACACCTTC.

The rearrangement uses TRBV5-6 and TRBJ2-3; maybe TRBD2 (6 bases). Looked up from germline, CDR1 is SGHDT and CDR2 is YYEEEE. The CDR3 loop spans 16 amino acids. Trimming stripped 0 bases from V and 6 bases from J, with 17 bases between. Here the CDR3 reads CASSLAGNVEGDTQYF. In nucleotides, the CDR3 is TGTGCCAGCAGCTTGGCCGGGAACGTGGAGGGCGATACGCAGTATTTT.

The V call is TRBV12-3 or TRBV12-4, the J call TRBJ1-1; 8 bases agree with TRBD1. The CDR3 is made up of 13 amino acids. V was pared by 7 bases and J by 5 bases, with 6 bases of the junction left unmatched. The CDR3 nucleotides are TGTGCCAGCAAGCCAGGGGGCGAGACTGAAGCTTTCTTT. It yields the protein CASKPGGETEAFF.

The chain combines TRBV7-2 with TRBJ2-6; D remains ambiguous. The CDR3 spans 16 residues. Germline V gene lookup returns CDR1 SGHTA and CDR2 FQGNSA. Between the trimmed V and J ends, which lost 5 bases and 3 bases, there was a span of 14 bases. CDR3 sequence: CASSVRSGGGANVLTF. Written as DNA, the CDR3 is TGTGCCAGCAGCGTACGATCCGGTGGTGGGGCCAACGTCCTGACTTTC.

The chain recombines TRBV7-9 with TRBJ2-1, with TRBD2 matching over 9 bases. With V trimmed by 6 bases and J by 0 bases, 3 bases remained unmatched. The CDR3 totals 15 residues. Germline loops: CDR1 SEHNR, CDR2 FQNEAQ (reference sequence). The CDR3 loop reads CASRPSGVSYNEQFF. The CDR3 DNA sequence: TGTGCCAGCAGGCCTAGCGGGGTCTCCTACAATGAGCAGTTCTTC. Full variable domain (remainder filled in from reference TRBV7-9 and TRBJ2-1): DTGVSQNPRHKITKRGQNVTFRCDPISEHNRLYWYRQTLGQGPEFLTYFQNEAQLEKSRLLSDRFSAERPKGSFSTLEIQRTEQGDSAMYLCASRPSGVSYNEQFFGPGTRLTVL.

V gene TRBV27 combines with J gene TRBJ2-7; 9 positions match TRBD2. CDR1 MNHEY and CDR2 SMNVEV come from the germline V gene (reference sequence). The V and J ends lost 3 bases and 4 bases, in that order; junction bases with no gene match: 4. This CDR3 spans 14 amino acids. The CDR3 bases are TGTGCCAGCAGTTTGGCGGGGGGGCCTTACGAGCAGTACTTC. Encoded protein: CASSLAGGPYEQYF.

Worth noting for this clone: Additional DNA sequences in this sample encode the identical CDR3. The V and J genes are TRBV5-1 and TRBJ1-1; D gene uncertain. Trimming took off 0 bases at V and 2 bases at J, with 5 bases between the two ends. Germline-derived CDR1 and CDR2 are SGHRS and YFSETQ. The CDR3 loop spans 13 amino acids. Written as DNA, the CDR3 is TGCGCCAGCAGCTTGGCGGGAAACACTGAAGCTTTCTTT. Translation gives CASSLAGNTEAFF.

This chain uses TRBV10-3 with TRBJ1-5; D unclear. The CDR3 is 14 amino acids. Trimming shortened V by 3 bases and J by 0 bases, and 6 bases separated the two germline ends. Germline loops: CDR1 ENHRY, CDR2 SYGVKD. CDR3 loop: CAISEIYSNQPQHF. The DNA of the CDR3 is TGTGCCATCAGTGAAATTTATAGCAATCAGCCCCAGCATTTT.

Here the CDR3 reads CASSVILAGGRQETQYF. DNA for the CDR3: TGTGCCAGCAGTGTTATACTAGCGGGGGGCCGCCAAGAGACCCAGTACTTC. The chain employs TRBV6-1 and TRBJ2-5; 12 positions match TRBD2. Trimming at V came to 4 bases and at J to 1 base, leaving 7 bases not matched to a gene. Per the germline V gene, CDR1 is MNHNS and CDR2 is SASEGT. This CDR3 is 17 amino acids long.